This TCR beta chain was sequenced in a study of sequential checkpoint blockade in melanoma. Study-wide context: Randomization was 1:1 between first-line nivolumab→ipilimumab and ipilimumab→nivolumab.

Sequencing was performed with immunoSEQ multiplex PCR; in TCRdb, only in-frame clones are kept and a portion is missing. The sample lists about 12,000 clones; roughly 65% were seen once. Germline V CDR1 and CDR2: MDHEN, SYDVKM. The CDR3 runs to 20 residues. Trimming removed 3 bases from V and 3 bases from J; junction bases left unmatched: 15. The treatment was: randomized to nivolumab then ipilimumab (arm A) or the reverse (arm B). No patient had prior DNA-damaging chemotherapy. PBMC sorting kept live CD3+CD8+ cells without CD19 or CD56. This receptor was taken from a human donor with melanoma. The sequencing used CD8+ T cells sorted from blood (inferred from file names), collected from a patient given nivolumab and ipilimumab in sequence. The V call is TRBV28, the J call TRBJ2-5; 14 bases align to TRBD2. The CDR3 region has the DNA TGTGCCAGCAGTTTCCCAGACGGACTAGCGGGAGGTCCAGCCGAAGAGACCCAGTACTTC. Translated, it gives CASSFPDGLAGGPAEETQYF.